The 25 T cell receptor beta chains listed next were all sequenced from one sample in a study of cytomegalovirus exposure and HLA in healthy donors. Primers included in the PCR were 60 Vbeta and 13 Jbeta primers. TCRdb keeps only in-frame clones here, not all; method: immunoSEQ multiplex PCR. The repertoire holds over 150,000 clones, with less than 90% as singletons. Sequencing input: PBMCs. These receptors were taken from a girl under two years old in good health and CMV-seronegative.

The rearrangement links TRBV4-1 to TRBJ2-3, with 8 bases identical to TRBD1. CDR1 is MGHRA, CDR2 YSYEKL, per germline. Germline trimming cut 2 bases from V and 6 bases from J; bases unmatched to any gene: 7. CDR3 length equals 15 residues. CDR3 residues: CASSQRSGGSDTQYF. The CDR3 DNA reads as TGCGCCAGCAGCCAAAGGTCAGGGGGCTCCGATACGCAGTATTTT.

V is TRBV9 and J is TRBJ2-1; D not resolved. From germline, CDR1 is SGDLS and CDR2 YYNGEE. Trimming shortened V by 0 bases and J by 9 bases, and 7 bases separated the two germline ends. CDR3 length: 12 residues. The CDR3 coding sequence is TGTGCCAGCAGCGTAGACGTGGCTGAGCAGTTCTTC. Translation: CASSVDVAEQFF.

This rearrangement joins TRBV5-6 to TRBJ1-3; D is undetermined. The length of the CDR3 is 15 residues. The V end was cut by 0 bases, the J end by 2 bases, with 9 bases between. Germline values: CDR1 SGHDT, CDR2 YYEEEE. For the CDR3, the DNA is TGTGCCAGCAGCTTGGGAGGGCGGACTGGAAACACCATATATTTT. Translating it yields CASSLGGRTGNTIYF.

In its sample, this clone was seen a few times. V usage is TRBV7-2 and J usage is TRBJ1-2; D is unresolved. The germline V gene encodes CDR1 SGHTA and CDR2 FQGNSA. The CDR3 totals 12 residues. V lost 3 bases to trimming and J lost 4 bases, with 6 bases between them. In nucleotides, the CDR3 is TGTGCCAGCAGCTTCCACAGCTATGGCTACACCTTC. This codes for CASSFHSYGYTF.

This clone was seen only a few times. The genes are TRBV7-9 and TRBJ1-2; 8 bases align to TRBD1. Per germline, CDR1 SEHNR and CDR2 FQNEAQ (reference sequence). The V and J ends lost 5 bases and 4 bases, in that order; junction bases with no gene match: 3. The CDR3 length is 13 residues. CDR3 in amino acids: CASSVGTGYGYTF. The DNA of the CDR3 is TGTGCCAGCAGCGTCGGGACAGGCTATGGCTACACCTTC.

The chain recombines TRBV5-1 with TRBJ1-1, with D possibly matching TRBD1 (6 bases). The germline V and J ends were trimmed by 0 bases and 0 bases, with 12 bases remaining between them. This CDR3 has 16 residues. Germline V gene lookup returns CDR1 SGHRS and CDR2 YFSETQ. The CDR3 region is CASSLGQVPMNTEAFF. CDR3 nucleotide sequence: TGCGCCAGCAGCTTGGGACAGGTACCTATGAACACTGAAGCTTTCTTT.

This clone was counted a single time. The chain uses TRBV4-2 and TRBJ1-3, with D possibly being TRBD1 (5 bases). The CDR3 has 15 residues. The germline V gene has CDR1 LGHNA and CDR2 YNFKEQ. V was clipped by 1 base and J by 2 bases, with 9 bases between them. In DNA form, the CDR3 reads TGTGCCAGCAGCCAAGGGACAAGTGCTGGAAACACCATATATTTT. This gives the protein CASSQGTSAGNTIYF.

The CDR3 bases are TGCGCCAGCAGCCAAGACCGGAGCAATCAGCCCCAGCATTTT. Its translation: CASSQDRSNQPQHF. The chain has TRBV4-1 and TRBJ1-5; D gene ambiguous. From germline, CDR1 is MGHRA and CDR2 YSYEKL. The CDR3 length is 14 residues. V was trimmed by 0 bases and J by 1 base, leaving 4 bases between them.

The chain combines TRBV4-2 with TRBJ2-7; tentatively, D is TRBD2 (5 bases). The CDR3 has 13 amino acids. Per germline, CDR1 LGHNA and CDR2 YNFKEQ. Trimming left V 2 bases short and J 6 bases short, with 11 bases between. Here the CDR3 reads CASSQSSGVEQYF. The CDR3 DNA reads TGTGCCAGCAGCCAATCGTCCGGGGTCGAGCAGTACTTC.

The rearrangement uses TRBV19 and TRBJ1-5, with 8 bases identical to TRBD1. The CDR3 has 12 residues. Losses at the gene ends were 1 base for V and 12 bases for J; bases not matched to a gene: 2. The germline V gene encodes CDR1 LNHDA and CDR2 SQIVND (reference sequence). CDR3 sequence (DNA): TGTGCCAGTAGTATAGGGGGGACAGGCCAGCATTTT. Amino acid sequence: CASSIGGTGQHF.

The chain links TRBV29-1 to TRBJ2-3, with D possibly matching TRBD2 (6 bases). Looked up from germline, CDR1 is SQVTM and CDR2 is ANQGSEA. The V gene lost 4 bases and the J gene lost 4 bases, with 18 bases spanning the gap. This CDR3 contains 15 residues. CDR3 nucleotide sequence: TGCAGCGTTGTAGGCAACGGGAGTCCCTCAGATACGCAGTATTTT. Its translation: CSVVGNGSPSDTQYF.

DNA of the CDR3: TGTGCCTGGAACAGGGGAATGGCAGGAAACACCATATATTTT. Translating gives CAWNRGMAGNTIYF. The chain has TRBV30 and TRBJ1-3, with 7 bases identical to TRBD1. Germline V gene lookup returns CDR1 GTSNPN and CDR2 SVGIG (reference sequence). This CDR3 is built from 14 residues. V was pared by 4 bases and J by 4 bases, with 7 bases of the junction left unmatched.

The sample holds one count of this clone. The CDR3 protein is CASTGLALNSYEQYF. The CDR3 nucleotides read TGTGCCAGCACGGGACTAGCACTAAACTCCTACGAGCAGTACTTC. The rearrangement uses TRBV7-8 and TRBJ2-5; 9 bases are shared with TRBD2. The assigned J gene may be wrong: the sequence end matches TRBJ2-7 better. CDR1 is SGHVS and CDR2 is FQNEAQ in the germline V gene. The CDR3 length is 15 residues.

The chain employs TRBV2 and TRBJ2-5; 7 bases line up with TRBD1. Near its end, the DNA agrees better with TRBJ2-7, so the J call may be wrong. Germline V gene data show CDR1 as SNHLY and CDR2 as FYNNEI. The CDR3 contains 15 residues. CDR3 DNA: TGTGCCAGCACTTCGAGCAGGGGGTACTCCTACGAGCAGTACTTC. Its translation is CASTSSRGYSYEQYF.

The chain recombines TRBV5-1 with TRBJ2-7, with 10 bases aligning to TRBD1. After removal of 3 bases from V and 2 bases from J, the junction contained 5 bases not matched to a gene. This CDR3 region has 15 residues. The germline V gene encodes CDR1 SGHRS and CDR2 YFSETQ. The CDR3 spells CASSYWTGGPYEQYF. The CDR3 region has the DNA TGCGCCAGCAGCTACTGGACAGGGGGACCCTACGAGCAGTACTTC.

The chain combines TRBV9 with TRBJ2-2; D is possibly TRBD1 (5 bases). V lost 0 bases, J lost 6 bases, and 9 bases lay in between. The CDR3 contains 14 residues. Germline assignment: CDR1 SGDLS and CDR2 YYNGEE. The CDR3 sequence is CASSVGTNSGELFF. CDR3 DNA sequence: TGTGCCAGCAGCGTAGGGACAAATTCCGGGGAGCTGTTTTTT.

The chain couples TRBV7-9 to TRBJ1-2, with TRBD1 matching over 7 bases. The CDR3 consists of 13 residues. The V gene's germline CDR1 is SEHNR and CDR2 FQNEAQ (reference sequence). After removal of 4 bases from V and 7 bases from J, the junction contained 6 bases not matched to a gene. The CDR3 coding sequence is TGTGCCAGCAGCTCCGACAGGGTTAGTGGCTACACCTTC. It specifies CASSSDRVSGYTF.

This chain joins TRBV25-1 and TRBJ1-6; a weak D match, TRBD1 (6 bases). V was cut by 4 bases and J by 7 bases, with 14 bases left in between. Looked up from germline, CDR1 is MGHDK and CDR2 is SYGVNS. The length of the CDR3 is 15 residues. CDR3 sequence (DNA): TGTGCCAGCAGTGCCGGACAGTCGCGCAATTCACCCCTCCACTTT. Its translation: CASSAGQSRNSPLHF.

This rearrangement joins TRBV18 to TRBJ1-3; perhaps TRBD1 as D (5 bases). The CDR3 spans 17 residues. Germline V lookup: CDR1 KGHSH, CDR2 LQKENI. V lost 5 bases and J lost 1, with 18 bases in between. CDR3 protein: CASSAVGQTDSGNTIYF. CDR3 DNA: TGTGCCAGCTCAGCAGTAGGACAAACCGATTCTGGAAACACCATATATTTT.

This clone was counted a few times. This chain links TRBV5-8 with TRBJ2-7, with 7 bases aligning to TRBD1. V gave up 0 bases and J gave up 2 bases; unmatched junction bases: 2. The germline gives CDR1 SGHTS, CDR2 YDEGEE. This CDR3 has 14 residues. For the CDR3, the DNA is TGTGCCAGCAGCTTGGTCCAGGGGGCCTACGAGCAGTACTTC. It yields the protein CASSLVQGAYEQYF.

V and J are TRBV15 and TRBJ2-7, with 7 bases aligning to TRBD2. Germline V gene data show CDR1 as LNHNV and CDR2 as YYDKDF (reference sequence). CDR3 length: 15 residues. J gave up 1 base and V 4 bases, and 7 bases lay outside the gene matches. CDR3 coding DNA: TGTGCCACCAGCAAAGCGAGGGAGGGATCCTACGAGCAGTACTTC. It yields the protein CATSKAREGSYEQYF.

This clone was counted between two and nine times. The J gene is TRBJ2-5, the V gene TRBV29-1; weak D call: TRBD1 (6 bases). This CDR3 comprises 14 residues. V lost 7 bases, J lost 0 bases, and 15 bases lay in between. The germline gives CDR1 SQVTM, CDR2 ANQGSEA. In nucleotides, the CDR3 is TGCAGCGCTACAGGGCTCCCGTACCAAGAGACCCAGTACTTC. It yields the protein CSATGLPYQETQYF.

The V gene is TRBV11-2, the J gene TRBJ2-1; 8 bases fit TRBD1. The J segment lost 8 bases and the V segment lost 0 bases, leaving 12 bases of the junction unmatched. The CDR3 sequence is 17 residues long. The germline V gene encodes CDR1 SGHAT and CDR2 FQNNGV. For the CDR3, the DNA is TGTGCCAGCAGCTTAGATCGTTGGACAGGGACAACGGATGAGCAGTTCTTC. The encoded protein is CASSLDRWTGTTDEQFF.

The chain joins TRBV30 to TRBJ2-7, with D possibly being TRBD1 (5 bases). The CDR3 spans 11 residues. V lost 2 bases and J 6 bases, leaving 8 bases between the germline ends. Germline V gene sequence: CDR1 GTSNPN, CDR2 SVGIG (reference sequence). CDR3 loop: CAWSLQAEQYF. CDR3 DNA: TGTGCCTGGAGTCTACAGGCCGAGCAGTACTTC.

The chain joins TRBV29-1 to TRBJ2-7, with 8 positions matching TRBD2. The junction had 9 bases not matched to a gene; V was cut back by 6 bases and J by 8 bases. This CDR3 has 12 residues. Germline CDR1 reads SQVTM; CDR2 reads ANQGSEA. CDR3 region: CSVETAGVKQYF. The CDR3 DNA follows: TGCAGCGTGGAGACAGCGGGAGTAAAGCAGTACTTC.